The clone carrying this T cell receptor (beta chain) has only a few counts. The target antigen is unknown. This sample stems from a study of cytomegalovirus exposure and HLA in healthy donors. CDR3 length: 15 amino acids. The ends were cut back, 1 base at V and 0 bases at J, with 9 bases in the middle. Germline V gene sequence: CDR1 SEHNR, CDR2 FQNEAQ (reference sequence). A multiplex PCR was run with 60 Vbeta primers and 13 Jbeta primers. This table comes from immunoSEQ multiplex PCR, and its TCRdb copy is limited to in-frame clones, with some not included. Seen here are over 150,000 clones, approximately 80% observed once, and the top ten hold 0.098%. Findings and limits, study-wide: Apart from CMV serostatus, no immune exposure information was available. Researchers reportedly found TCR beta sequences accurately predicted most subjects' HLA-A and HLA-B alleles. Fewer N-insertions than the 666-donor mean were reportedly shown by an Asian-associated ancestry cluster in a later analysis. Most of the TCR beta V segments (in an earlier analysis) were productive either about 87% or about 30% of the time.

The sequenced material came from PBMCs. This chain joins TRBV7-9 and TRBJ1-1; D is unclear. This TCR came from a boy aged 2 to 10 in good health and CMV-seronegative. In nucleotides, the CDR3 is TGTGCCAGCAGCTTAGTGAGGGCTATGAACACTGAAGCTTTCTTT. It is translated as CASSLVRAMNTEAFF.